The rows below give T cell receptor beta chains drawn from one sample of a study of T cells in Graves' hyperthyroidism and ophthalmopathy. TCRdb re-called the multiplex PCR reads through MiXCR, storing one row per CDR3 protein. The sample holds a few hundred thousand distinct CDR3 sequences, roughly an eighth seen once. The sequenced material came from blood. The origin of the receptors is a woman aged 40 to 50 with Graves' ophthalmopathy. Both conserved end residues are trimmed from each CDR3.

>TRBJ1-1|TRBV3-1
ASSQMSNTEAF
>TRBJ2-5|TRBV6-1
ASSPPTGLAGAQETQY
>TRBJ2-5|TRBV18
ASSPRRSETQY
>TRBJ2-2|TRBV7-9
ASSPRDFGELF
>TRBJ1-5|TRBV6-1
ASRGELNDQPQH
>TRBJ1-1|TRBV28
ASSFVSGTGGEIEAF
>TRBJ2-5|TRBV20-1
SAGTAGLTLGETQY
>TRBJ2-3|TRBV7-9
ASSRTPGQGVSDTQY
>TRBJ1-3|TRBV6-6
ASSYSQGLGGNTIY
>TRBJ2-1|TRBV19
ASSISTSGFQF
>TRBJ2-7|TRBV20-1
SASWTSLINEQY
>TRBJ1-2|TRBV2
ASSVRLRAGYT
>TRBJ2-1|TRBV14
ASSQATGEGTEQF
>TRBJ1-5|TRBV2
ASSARGTQPQH
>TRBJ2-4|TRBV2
ASSEAPGQLNIQY
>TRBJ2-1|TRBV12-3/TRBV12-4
ASSLGQPQF
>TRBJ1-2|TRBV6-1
ASSQGTSSYT
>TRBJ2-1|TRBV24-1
ATSDYPLAGGNEQF
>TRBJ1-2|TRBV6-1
ASSLGHGGYT
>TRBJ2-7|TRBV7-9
ASSFAQGRGEQY
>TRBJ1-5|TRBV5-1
ASSLAEGQPQH
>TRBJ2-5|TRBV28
ASSLDRGNQETQY
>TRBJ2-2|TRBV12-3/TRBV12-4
ASSFNRAGGELF
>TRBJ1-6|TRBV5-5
ASSLVWHQNSPLH
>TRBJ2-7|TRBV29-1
SVAGAPREQY
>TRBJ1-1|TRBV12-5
ASGLRDRGVTEAF
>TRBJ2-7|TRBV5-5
ASTGGADSYEQY
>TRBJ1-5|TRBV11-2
ASSLAPAGPQH
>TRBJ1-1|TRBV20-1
SARDHWNTEAF
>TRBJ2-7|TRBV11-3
ASSLGSRSHYEQY
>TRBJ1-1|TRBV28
ASSSNPTGGLEAF
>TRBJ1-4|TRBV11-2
ASSPLGGWGAGTTNEKLF
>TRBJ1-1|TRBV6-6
ASSYAQATEAF
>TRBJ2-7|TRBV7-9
ASSLFPGRPSSYEQY
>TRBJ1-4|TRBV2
ASSESGTEDEKLF